The 32 T cell receptor beta chains presented below share a single source sample, sequenced in a study of blood T cell repertoires in COVID-19 (dated by TCRdb to 2019 to 2021). The library came from the immunoSEQ multiplex PCR assay. TCRdb took over this immuneACCESS table, retaining in-frame rearrangements with V and J assigned. Such tables are incomplete; in checked studies, under half of the missing clones stem from an unresolved V gene, and the remainder is unexplained. This sample has about 480,000 clones in its table, and nearly 90% of those were observed once. The ten largest clones capture almost 2% of the sample. Input material: PBMCs or T cells enriched from blood (not recorded which). These receptors were taken from a woman aged 18-35 years with acute COVID-19.

The chain carries TRBV19 and TRBJ2-3, with TRBD2 matching over 13 bases. Unmatched junction bases numbered 8, after V lost 5 bases and J lost 6 bases. The germline CDR1 and CDR2 sequences are LNHDA and SQIVND (reference sequence). This CDR3 is 16 amino acids long. CDR3 region: CASSPTSGRIRDTQYF. CDR3 DNA sequence: TGTGCCAGTAGTCCGACTAGCGGGAGGATTAGGGATACGCAGTATTTT.

The V and J genes are TRBV4-1 and TRBJ2-2; D remains ambiguous. Trimming cost V 1 base and J 4 bases, with 13 bases left between them. The CDR3 runs 16 residues. Per the germline V gene, CDR1 is MGHRA and CDR2 is YSYEKL. The CDR3 coding sequence is TGCGCCAGCAGCCAAGTCTCATCGCGGTTCACCGGGGAGCTGTTTTTT. This encodes CASSQVSSRFTGELFF.

This clone is a singleton in its sample. The V gene is TRBV7-2, the J gene TRBJ1-3; D remains unclear. The CDR3 is 13 residues long. Germline values: CDR1 SGHTA, CDR2 FQGNSA. Trimming shortened V by 6 bases and J by 3 bases, and 9 bases separated the two germline ends. The CDR3 region is CASSRRYGNTIYF. The CDR3 nucleotides are TGTGCCAGCAGTCGGAGGTATGGAAACACCATATATTTT. Using reference TRBV7-2 and TRBJ1-3 for the parts outside the CDR3, the full variable domain is GAGVSQSPSNKVTEKGKDVELRCDPISGHTALYWYRQSLGQGLEFLIYFQGNSAPDKSGLPSDRFSAERTGGSVSTLTIQRTQQEDSAVYLCASSRRYGNTIYFGEGSWLTVV.

This sequence joins TRBV7-9 and TRBJ1-2; no firm D call. The CDR3 has 12 residues. CDR1 and CDR2 from the germline V gene are SEHNR and FQNEAQ (reference sequence). Trimming took 1 base from V and 7 from J, leaving 7 bases between them. The CDR3 is CASSLDEGGYTF. The CDR3, as DNA: TGTGCCAGCAGCTTAGATGAGGGTGGCTACACCTTC.

This clone was picked up a small number of times. This rearrangement joins TRBV5-4 to TRBJ1-1; TRBD1 matches 7 bases. Germline-derived CDR1 and CDR2 are SGHNT and YYREEE (reference sequence). CDR3 length equals 16 residues. Trimming cost V 4 bases and J 5 bases; bases outside gene matches: 14. The CDR3, as DNA: TGTGCCAGCAGCCCGGAGACAGGGAGAGGGGGTACTGAAGCTTTCTTT. Translating gives CASSPETGRGGTEAFF.

CDR3 protein: CASSALAGAGDEQFF. In DNA form, the CDR3 reads TGTGCCAGCAGCGCACTAGCGGGAGCTGGGGATGAGCAGTTCTTC. J is TRBJ2-1 and V is TRBV7-8; 11 bases are shared with TRBD2. There are 15 residues in the CDR3. V lost 5 bases to trimming and J lost 8 bases; unmatched junction nucleotides: 8. Germline CDR1 reads SGHVS; CDR2 reads FQNEAQ.

This chain joins TRBV25-1 and TRBJ2-3; 10 bases match TRBD1. The CDR3 is made up of 16 amino acids. CDR1 is MGHDK, CDR2 SYGVNS, per germline. V shed 5 bases and J 3 bases; nucleotides not matched to a gene: 8. This chain's CDR3 is CASSPPGQGPTDTQYF. The CDR3 nucleotides are TGTGCCAGCAGTCCCCCGGGACAGGGGCCAACAGATACGCAGTATTTT.

V gene TRBV4-1 combines with J gene TRBJ1-1, with TRBD1 identical over 9 bases. This CDR3 has 20 residues. Germline V gives CDR1 MGHRA, CDR2 YSYEKL. With 1 base clipped from V and 0 bases from J, the junction kept 15 bases outside the gene matches. DNA for the CDR3: TGCGCCAGCAGCCAAGTGAGTTCATTAAGGACAGGGGATATGAACACTGAAGCTTTCTTT. It codes for CASSQVSSLRTGDMNTEAFF.

This clone was recorded only once. J is TRBJ2-2 and V is TRBV18; 7 nucleotides agree with TRBD2. Trimming removed 3 bases from V and 6 bases from J; junction bases left unmatched: 4. Germline CDR1 reads KGHSH; CDR2 reads LQKENI. The CDR3 consists of 14 residues. The CDR3 loop reads CASSPQRDPGELFF. For the CDR3, the DNA is TGTGCCAGCTCACCTCAGCGGGATCCCGGGGAGCTGTTTTTT.

The V call is TRBV13, the J call TRBJ2-3, with D hard to call. The germline V gene has CDR1 PRHDT and CDR2 FYEKMQ (reference sequence). Trimming removed 5 bases at V and 1 base at J, with 10 bases between. The CDR3 length is 14 residues. CDR3 bases: TGTGCCAGCAGCCTTCTAGGAGGCACAGATACGCAGTATTTT. Translating it yields CASSLLGGTDTQYF.

V and J are TRBV6-2 or TRBV6-3 and TRBJ2-7; TRBD1 might be the D (5 bases). V was cut by 0 bases and J by 0 bases, with 15 bases left in between. The germline V gene has CDR1 MNHEY and CDR2 SVGEGT. The length of the CDR3 is 17 residues. This CDR3 is CASSYSSLLDSSYEQYF. The CDR3, as DNA: TGTGCCAGCAGTTACTCGTCTCTTTTAGACAGCTCCTACGAGCAGTACTTC.

The genes are TRBV4-1 and TRBJ2-3, with a possible D match to TRBD2 (6 bases). The CDR3 is 19 residues long. V was trimmed by 0 bases and J by 4 bases, leaving 23 bases between them. The germline V gene has CDR1 MGHRA and CDR2 YSYEKL. CDR3 nucleotides: TGCGCCAGCAGCCAAGAGTATGTGTTCAGCGGGCCAAAGGCAGATACGCAGTATTTT. This translates into CASSQEYVFSGPKADTQYF.

The gene calls are TRBV7-2 and TRBJ2-7; TRBD2 matches at 8 bases. V dropped 6 bases and J dropped 3; count of bases not matched to a gene: 10. In germline, CDR1 is SGHTA, CDR2 FQGNSA. The CDR3 contains 15 residues. The CDR3 loop reads CASSFNAGGHYEQYF. The CDR3 coding sequence is TGTGCCAGCAGTTTTAATGCGGGAGGACACTACGAGCAGTACTTC. Based on the CDR3 plus reference TRBV7-2 and TRBJ2-7, the full variable domain is GAGVSQSPSNKVTEKGKDVELRCDPISGHTALYWYRQSLGQGLEFLIYFQGNSAPDKSGLPSDRFSAERTGGSVSTLTIQRTQQEDSAVYLCASSFNAGGHYEQYFGPGTRLTVT.

The gene calls are TRBV28 and TRBJ1-2; 7 bases match TRBD1. Germline V gives CDR1 MDHEN, CDR2 SYDVKM. The CDR3 extends over 15 amino acids. V lost 8 bases and J lost 8; bases outside the gene matches: 17. The CDR3 region has the DNA TGTGCCAGCGCCCTCCAAGGGGGGACAGTGAGGGGCTACACCTTC. Amino acid sequence: CASALQGGTVRGYTF.

V and J are TRBV3-1 (or the pseudogene TRBV3-2) and TRBJ1-2; no clear D gene. CDR1 is LGHDT, CDR2 YNNKEL, per germline (reference sequence). V shed 2 bases and J shed 8 bases, with 6 bases lying between them. The CDR3 runs 11 residues. CDR3 residues: CASSQMEGYTF. CDR3 nucleotides: TGTGCCAGCAGCCAAATGGAGGGCTACACCTTC.

J is TRBJ2-2 and V is TRBV9; D not certain. The V gene's germline CDR1 is SGDLS and CDR2 YYNGEE. The CDR3 loop spans 15 amino acids. Trimming left V 4 bases short and J 0 bases short, with 10 bases between. The CDR3 sequence is CASSPLAANTGELFF. In DNA, the CDR3 is TGTGCCAGCAGCCCCCTGGCGGCGAACACCGGGGAGCTGTTTTTT.

The V call is TRBV19, the J call TRBJ1-4; the D is unclear. V was cut by 6 bases and J by 0 bases, with 8 bases left in between. Germline-derived CDR1 and CDR2 are LNHDA and SQIVND (reference sequence). There are 14 residues in the CDR3. The CDR3 loop reads CASSPSATNEKLFF. The CDR3 nucleotides are TGTGCCAGTAGCCCATCGGCAACTAATGAAAAACTGTTTTTT.

The chain is built from TRBV5-1 and TRBJ2-2, with a weak D call TRBD2 (5 bases). The CDR3 covers 14 residues. V was trimmed by 4 bases and J by 1 base, leaving 8 bases between them. Germline V gene lookup returns CDR1 SGHRS and CDR2 YFSETQ. The CDR3 sequence: CASSGSLNTGELFF. The CDR3 DNA reads TGCGCCAGCAGCGGGAGTTTGAACACCGGGGAGCTGTTTTTT.

The table lists this clone with a count of one. The V and J genes are TRBV30 and TRBJ2-7, with 9 bases fitting TRBD2. Trimming at V came to 6 bases and at J to 3 bases, leaving 6 bases not matched to a gene. CDR1 and CDR2 from the germline V gene are GTSNPN and SVGIG (reference sequence). The CDR3 length is 13 residues. This chain's CDR3 is CACHSGSVYEQYF. The CDR3 nucleotides are TGTGCCTGTCATAGCGGGAGTGTCTACGAGCAGTACTTC.

This chain's CDR3 is CANGLAGDEQFF. In DNA form, the CDR3 reads TGTGCCAACGGACTAGCGGGAGATGAGCAGTTCTTC. The rearrangement links TRBV2 to TRBJ2-1; TRBD2 matches at 13 bases. CDR1 is SNHLY, CDR2 FYNNEI, per germline. The CDR3 runs to 12 residues. V was clipped by 10 bases and J by 8 bases; unmatched bases: 2.

The chain recombines TRBV2 with TRBJ1-5; D remains unclear. Germline CDR1 reads SNHLY; CDR2 reads FYNNEI. V was clipped by 1 base and J by 15 bases, with 10 bases between them. CDR3 size: 11 residues. The CDR3 bases are TGTGCCAGCAGTGAAGGCTGGGGAGTGCATTTT. It specifies CASSEGWGVHF.

J is TRBJ1-5 and V is TRBV19, with no clear D. Looked up from germline, CDR1 is LNHDA and CDR2 is SQIVND (reference sequence). The CDR3 consists of 14 residues. Trimming removed 4 bases from V and 4 bases from J, with 11 bases in between. The CDR3 DNA sequence: TGTGCCAGTAGTACAACAGCAAAAAATCAGCCCCAGCATTTT. As protein: CASSTTAKNQPQHF.

The count of this clone is one. This rearrangement joins TRBV5-3 to TRBJ1-6; D remains ambiguous. TRBV5-3 is an open reading frame, and its role is uncertain. Trimming cost V 0 bases and J 5 bases, with 9 bases left between them. The CDR3 has 15 residues. The CDR3 nucleotides read TGTGCCAGAAGCTTGGACAGTCTGGATAATTCACCCCTCCACTTT. Translated: CARSLDSLDNSPLHF.

This clone was found a few times. The V call is TRBV3-1 (or the pseudogene TRBV3-2), the J call TRBJ1-2, with D hard to call. The CDR3 has 13 residues. The V gene lost 1 base and the J gene lost 5 bases, with 8 bases spanning the gap. Germline CDR1 LGHDT, CDR2 YNNKEL (reference sequence). Here the CDR3 DNA reads TGTGCCAGCAGCCAAGTAACTTCTTATGGCTACACCTTC. This translates into CASSQVTSYGYTF.

The chain couples TRBV19 to TRBJ1-5; 9 bases fit TRBD1. This CDR3 is 14 amino acids long. Germline-derived CDR1 and CDR2 are LNHDA and SQIVND (reference sequence). This CDR3 reads CATRDRAFNQPQHF. The CDR3 coding sequence is TGTGCTACCAGGGACAGGGCCTTCAATCAGCCCCAGCATTTT.

V usage is TRBV4-1 and J usage is TRBJ1-3, with TRBD1 identical over 8 bases. The CDR3 runs 19 residues. CDR1 and CDR2 (germline): MGHRA, YSYEKL. With V trimmed by 2 bases and J by 0 bases, 12 bases remained unmatched. CDR3 region: CASSQHLMAGGNSGNTIYF. The CDR3 region has the DNA TGCGCCAGCAGCCAACATCTTATGGCAGGGGGCAACTCTGGAAACACCATATATTTT.

The chain carries TRBV6-4 and TRBJ1-5, with a possible D match to TRBD1 (5 bases). The germline V and J ends were trimmed by 4 bases and 4 bases, with 14 bases remaining between them. The CDR3 runs 15 residues. Germline values: CDR1 MRHNA, CDR2 SNTAGT. In DNA, the CDR3 is TGTGCCAGCAGTGTTTGTACAGGCCGGAATCAGCCCCAGCATTTT. It codes for CASSVCTGRNQPQHF.

The chain uses TRBV6-2 or TRBV6-3 and TRBJ2-7; 11 bases are shared with TRBD2. Looked up from germline, CDR1 is MNHEY and CDR2 is SVGEGT. This CDR3 contains 15 residues. V lost 5 bases and J lost 2; bases outside the gene matches: 5. The CDR3 protein is CASSPGTSGTYEQYF. In DNA form, the CDR3 reads TGTGCCAGCAGTCCCGGGACTAGCGGCACCTACGAGCAGTACTTC.

This clone was seen a handful of times. The J gene is TRBJ1-5, the V gene TRBV5-8, with D perhaps matching TRBD1 (5 bases). This CDR3 is built from 12 residues. Germline V CDR1 and CDR2: SGHTS, YDEGEE. Trimming took 3 bases from V and 6 from J, leaving 7 bases between them. The CDR3 sequence is CASSSGGQPQHF. For the CDR3, the DNA is TGTGCCAGCAGCTCCGGGGGTCAGCCCCAGCATTTT.

V and J are TRBV3-1 (or the pseudogene TRBV3-2) and TRBJ1-2; D not resolved. V gave up 1 base and J gave up 4 bases, with 7 bases separating them. This CDR3 is 13 amino acids long. CDR1 is LGHDT, CDR2 YNNKEL, per germline (reference sequence). CDR3 DNA: TGTGCCAGCAGCCAAGTTACAACCTATGGCTACACCTTC. The encoded protein is CASSQVTTYGYTF.

CDR3 sequence (DNA): TGCACGGCGGGAGGGGGCTACACCTTC. Translated: CTAGGGYTF. V usage is TRBV20-1 and J usage is TRBJ1-2; no firm D call. Germline V CDR1 and CDR2: DFQATT, SNEGSKA (reference sequence). The CDR3 is made up of 9 amino acids.

J is TRBJ2-4 and V is TRBV9, with TRBD2 as a possible D gene (5 bases). The V gene's germline CDR1 is SGDLS and CDR2 YYNGEE. This CDR3 spans 15 amino acids. V was shortened by 4 bases and J by 2 bases, with 13 bases between the two germline ends. CDR3 residues: CASSPADSPKNIQYF. The CDR3 DNA follows: TGTGCCAGCAGCCCGGCGGACTCTCCCAAAAACATTCAGTACTTC.